The 25 T cell receptor beta chains in this list originate from one sample, sequenced in a study of HIV-infected patients and healthy controls (dated by TCRdb to the mid-2010s). Follow-up blood was drawn from HIV-infected patients roughly three months, about 14 weeks, after the initiation of antiretroviral therapy. Whole blood was used without fractionating the cells, so the repertoire represented all peripheral T cells without sorting. Preparation of the library involved 5' RACE. Sequencer: Illumina MiSeq. Using SuperScript III with primers targeting the alpha and beta constant regions, 500 to 550 ng of RNA was reverse transcribed. Separate alpha and beta chain libraries were generated by chain-specific third strand synthesis with multiplexing indices. The public reads were reanalyzed by TCRdb: fastp trimming at Q25, MiXCR alignment, in-frame beta chains only. Each entry is one CDR3 protein sequence, shown with its most common DNA and genes. The sample contains about 14,000 distinct CDR3 sequences, roughly 12% of them found a single time. Roughly 37% of the sample goes to the ten largest clones.

The source material was blood, sampled during antiretroviral therapy. These receptors all stem from an adult with HIV infection. The donor label of this sample is uncertain.

As regards this clonotype: This may come from a read error, since a much larger clone is one base off. The chain employs TRBV24-1 and TRBJ2-4; TRBD1 or TRBD2 may be the D gene (5 bases each). V lost 3 bases, J lost 10 bases, and 15 bases lay in between. The CDR3 runs 14 residues. Germline V CDR1 and CDR2: KGHDR, SFDVKD. CDR3 sequence (DNA): TGTGCCACCAGTGATGCCGTCGGGGCTGAAATTCAGTACTTC. Its protein is CATSDAVGAEIQYF.

This clonotype was seen a handful of times. The rearrangement joins TRBV19 to TRBJ1-5; D perhaps matches TRBD1 (5 bases). CDR3 length: 12 residues. Germline V gene lookup returns CDR1 LNHDA and CDR2 SQIVND (reference sequence). V was trimmed by 9 bases and J by 7 bases, leaving 13 bases between them. CDR3 bases: TGTGCCAGCGGTGGGGGTCGACAGCCCCAGCATTTT. It translates to CASGGGRQPQHF.

In this sample, this clonotype turned up many times. V and J are TRBV27 and TRBJ1-2; unclear D gene. The V and J ends lost 5 bases and 1 base respectively, with 5 bases between them. The germline CDR1 and CDR2 sequences are MNHEY and SMNVEV (reference sequence). CDR3 size: 12 residues. The DNA for the CDR3 is TGTGCCAGCAGTCAAAATAACTATGGCTACACCTTC. Protein sequence: CASSQNNYGYTF.

The table lists this clonotype with many counts. The CDR3 DNA reads as TGTGCCAGCAGTTTATGGGGAGACTCTGGGGCCAACGTCCTGACTTTC. Its translation: CASSLWGDSGANVLTF. The chain recombines TRBV28 with TRBJ2-6; D possibly corresponds to TRBD2 (5 bases). The V gene lost 0 bases and the J gene lost 0 bases, with 6 bases spanning the gap. CDR1 and CDR2 from the germline V gene are MDHEN and SYDVKM. There are 16 residues in the CDR3. The full variable domain, with the rest looked up from reference TRBV28 and TRBJ2-6, is DVKVTQSSRYLVKRTGEKVFLECVQDMDHENMFWYRQDPGLGLRLIYFSYDVKMKEKGDIPEGYSVSREKKERFSLILESASTNQTSMYLCASSLWGDSGANVLTFGAGSRLTVL.

This clonotype was seen repeatedly, ten times or more. The chain employs TRBV29-1 and TRBJ2-5, with TRBD2 matching 10 bases. The trim removed 2 bases at V and 4 bases at J, leaving 4 bases unmatched. The CDR3 consists of 14 residues. Germline V gene sequence: CDR1 SQVTM, CDR2 ANQGSEA. The CDR3 sequence: CSVEIAGGRETQYF. CDR3 DNA sequence: TGCAGCGTTGAAATAGCGGGGGGTAGAGAGACCCAGTACTTC.

This clonotype was picked up one time. A much larger clone is a single base away; this may be a read error. The gene calls are TRBV5-1 and TRBJ2-2; 7 nucleotides match TRBD1. The CDR3 length is 15 residues. CDR1 is SGHRS and CDR2 is YFSETQ in the germline V gene. The V gene end was trimmed by 4 bases and the J gene end by 4 bases; junction bases not matched to a gene: 7. Written as DNA, the CDR3 is TGCGCCAGCAGCCGGGGACAGCCGAGCACCGGGGAGCTGTTTTTT. It specifies CASSRGQPSTGELFF.

This clonotype was counted ten times or more. The chain combines TRBV19 with TRBJ2-3; possibly TRBD2 for D (5 bases). The CDR3 has 16 residues. V was cut by 8 bases and J by 0 bases, with 18 bases left in between. Germline lookup yields CDR1 LNHDA and CDR2 SQIVND (reference sequence). This chain's CDR3 is CASRSRGYTSTDTQYF. In DNA, the CDR3 is TGTGCCAGTCGATCGCGCGGGTATACTAGCACAGATACGCAGTATTTT.

In its sample, this clonotype was seen many times. V is TRBV5-1 and J is TRBJ2-6, with no clear D. The ends were cut back, 0 bases at V and 0 bases at J, with 10 bases in the middle. The CDR3 runs 17 residues. Germline CDR1 is SGHRS and CDR2 is YFSETQ. The CDR3 bases are TGCGCCAGCAGCTTGGTAGGGTCCAGCTCTGGGGCCAACGTCCTGACTTTC. It translates to CASSLVGSSSGANVLTF.

This clonotype was observed a handful of times. This chain links TRBV10-3 with TRBJ1-2; D gene uncertain. Germline-derived CDR1 and CDR2 are ENHRY and SYGVKD. The CDR3 contains 15 residues. With 0 bases removed from V and 3 bases from J, the gap between germline ends came to 11 bases. For the CDR3, the DNA is TGTGCCATCAGTGAGTCGACGCGGACGGACTATGGCTACACCTTC. Encoded protein: CAISESTRTDYGYTF.

This chain uses TRBV5-5 with TRBJ2-1; D perhaps matches TRBD1 (6 bases). Germline-derived CDR1 and CDR2 are SGHKS and YYEKEE (reference sequence). V was pared by 0 bases and J by 0 bases, with 10 bases between. The CDR3 runs to 16 residues. CDR3: CASSLGPRGSYNEQFF. The CDR3 DNA sequence: TGTGCCAGCAGCTTGGGGCCCAGGGGCTCCTACAATGAGCAGTTCTTC. Using reference TRBV5-5 and TRBJ2-1 for the parts outside the CDR3, the full variable domain is DAGVTQSPTHLIKTRGQQVTLRCSPISGHKSVSWYQQVLGQGPQFIFQYYEKEERGRGNFPDRFSARQFPNYSSELNVNALLLGDSALYLCASSLGPRGSYNEQFFGPGTRLTVL.

This clonotype was detected many times. The genes are TRBV27 and TRBJ2-1; TRBD2 agrees at 10 bases. Trimming removed 5 bases from V and 2 bases from J; junction bases left unmatched: 9. CDR3 length equals 17 residues. Germline V gene data show CDR1 as MNHEY and CDR2 as SMNVEV (reference sequence). In nucleotides, the CDR3 is TGTGCCAGCAGTGCCCGGACTAGCGGTACCCCCTACAATGAGCAGTTCTTC. This encodes CASSARTSGTPYNEQFF.

This clonotype occurred a few times. This chain uses TRBV7-9 with TRBJ2-3; 7 bases fit TRBD2. The CDR3 covers 14 residues. V lost 6 bases, J lost 5 bases, and 8 bases stayed unmatched. CDR1 and CDR2 from the germline V gene are SEHNR and FQNEAQ (reference sequence). CDR3 nucleotides: TGTGCCAGCAGGGACGAGCGGGGAGGAGATACGCAGTATTTT. Translated: CASRDERGGDTQYF.

The V gene is TRBV19, the J gene TRBJ2-3; 12 bases match TRBD2. This CDR3 has 15 amino acids. Germline CDR1 reads LNHDA; CDR2 reads SQIVND (reference sequence). V was pared by 2 bases and J by 6 bases, with 3 bases of the junction left unmatched. The CDR3 sequence is CASSIRLAGVDTQYF. The CDR3 region has the DNA TGTGCCAGTAGTATAAGACTAGCGGGAGTGGATACGCAGTATTTT.

The sample holds many counts of this clonotype. The chain recombines TRBV19 with TRBJ2-7; D is perhaps TRBD2 (5 bases). Trimming removed 1 base from V and 6 bases from J, with 10 bases in between. From germline, CDR1 is LNHDA and CDR2 SQIVND (reference sequence). This CDR3 contains 13 residues. CDR3 sequence reads: CASSIVEGGEQYF. Written as DNA, the CDR3 is TGTGCCAGTAGTATAGTGGAAGGAGGCGAGCAGTACTTC. The full variable domain, its missing parts supplied by reference TRBV19 and TRBJ2-7, is DGGITQSPKYLFRKEGQNVTLSCEQNLNHDAMYWYRQDPGQGLRLIYYSQIVNDFQKGDIAEGYSVSREKKESFPLTVTSAQKNPTAFYLCASSIVEGGEQYFGPGTRLTVT.

This clonotype came up a few times. This chain connects TRBV3-1 to TRBJ1-2; tentative D call: TRBD1 (5 bases). From germline, CDR1 is LGHDT and CDR2 YNNKEL (reference sequence). Trimming took 0 bases from V and 8 from J, leaving 10 bases between them. The CDR3 is 13 residues long. This CDR3 is CASSQETAMGYTF. CDR3 in DNA: TGTGCCAGCAGCCAAGAGACAGCAATGGGCTACACCTTC.

The chain joins TRBV18 to TRBJ1-1; D gene ambiguous. Germline-derived CDR1 and CDR2 are KGHSH and LQKENI. V was shortened by 3 bases and J by 3 bases, with 17 bases between the two germline ends. This CDR3 is built from 16 residues. For the CDR3, the DNA is TGTGCCAGCTCACCCGTATCTCAAGGGAGGGACACTGAAGCTTTCTTT. It codes for CASSPVSQGRDTEAFF. Filled out from reference TRBV18 and TRBJ1-1, the complete variable domain reads NAGVMQNPRHLVRRRGQEARLRCSPMKGHSHVYWYRQLPEEGLKFMVYLQKENIIDESGMPKERFSAEFPKEGPSILRIQQVVRGDSAAYFCASSPVSQGRDTEAFFGQGTRLTVV.

This rearrangement joins TRBV6-1 to TRBJ2-7; unclear D gene. Germline V gene sequence: CDR1 MNHNS, CDR2 SASEGT. The CDR3 length is 13 residues. The V gene lost 8 bases and the J gene lost 5 bases, with 16 bases spanning the gap. DNA for the CDR3: TGTGCCAGCGGGGTGGGTCCGGTGAACGAGCAGTACTTC. Its protein is CASGVGPVNEQYF.

The rearrangement joins TRBV6-5 to TRBJ2-2, with D unclear. The V end lost 4 bases, the J end lost 2 bases, and 8 bases lay between the germline ends. Germline CDR1 and CDR2: MNHEY and SVGAGI. The CDR3 has 14 amino acids. This chain's CDR3 is CASSSDTNTGELFF. The CDR3 DNA sequence: TGTGCCAGCAGTTCAGACACAAACACCGGGGAGCTGTTTTTT.

This clonotype has ten or more counts. The chain recombines TRBV28 with TRBJ2-4; 13 bases map to TRBD2. The CDR3 has 16 amino acids. The germline V gene has CDR1 MDHEN and CDR2 SYDVKM. J gave up 9 bases and V 5 bases, and 10 bases lay outside the gene matches. The CDR3: CASSPRTSGSDGIQYF. CDR3 DNA: TGTGCCAGCAGTCCACGGACTAGCGGGAGTGACGGCATTCAGTACTTC. Together with reference TRBV28 and TRBJ2-4, the CDR3 gives the full variable domain: DVKVTQSSRYLVKRTGEKVFLECVQDMDHENMFWYRQDPGLGLRLIYFSYDVKMKEKGDIPEGYSVSREKKERFSLILESASTNQTSMYLCASSPRTSGSDGIQYFGAGTRLSVL.

This clonotype was picked up many times. The rearrangement links TRBV7-9 to TRBJ2-3; 10 bases match TRBD2. The CDR3 covers 16 residues. After removal of 5 bases from V and 2 bases from J, the junction contained 7 bases not matched to a gene. Per the germline V gene, CDR1 is SEHNR and CDR2 is FQNEAQ (reference sequence). The CDR3 is CASSSGGAAVTDTQYF. The CDR3 nucleotides are TGTGCCAGCAGCAGCGGGGGGGCCGCGGTCACAGATACGCAGTATTTT.

This clonotype was recorded a few times. The V and J genes are TRBV5-1 and TRBJ2-1; 8 bases match TRBD2. From germline, CDR1 is SGHRS and CDR2 YFSETQ. The CDR3 extends over 16 amino acids. The trim removed 4 bases at V and 4 bases at J, leaving 10 bases unmatched. The CDR3 region has the DNA TGCGCCAGCAGCCCGAGGGAAGCGGGAGTGTACAATGAGCAGTTCTTC. Translation gives CASSPREAGVYNEQFF.

This clonotype was seen only a few times. The genes are TRBV10-3 and TRBJ2-2, with D possibly TRBD1 on 9 matching bases. CDR1 ENHRY and CDR2 SYGVKD come from the germline V gene. V lost 6 bases to trimming and J lost 1 base, with 21 bases between them. This CDR3 region has 18 residues. As DNA, the CDR3 is TGTGCCATCAGCCCGGGACAGGGACTAGACCAGAACACCGGGGAGCTGTTTTTT. It codes for CAISPGQGLDQNTGELFF.

The V gene is TRBV16, the J gene TRBJ1-1; TRBD1 might be the D (6 bases). Trimming left V 5 bases short and J 3 bases short, with 19 bases between. The CDR3 is made up of 16 amino acids. Germline V lookup: CDR1 KGHSY, CDR2 FQNENV. CDR3 coding DNA: TGTGCCAGCAGCGGGGGCTTTGGGGCTTGGGACACTGAAGCTTTCTTT. It encodes CASSGGFGAWDTEAFF.

This clonotype was found many times. The V and J genes are TRBV6-2 or TRBV6-3 and TRBJ1-2, with a weak D call TRBD1 (6 bases). Germline CDR1 is MNHEY and CDR2 is SVGEGT. This CDR3 is 13 amino acids long. Trimming took off 4 bases at V and 11 bases at J, with 17 bases between the two ends. The CDR3: CASSSTDSLWYTF. CDR3 DNA sequence: TGTGCCAGCAGTTCAACGGACAGTCTCTGGTACACCTTC.

Details on this clonotype: This may be a read error, as it is one base from a much larger clone. V is TRBV29-1 and J is TRBJ2-3; D is perhaps TRBD2 (5 bases). Germline V gene lookup returns CDR1 SQVTM and CDR2 ANQGSEA. V was cut by 7 bases and J by 4 bases, with 18 bases left in between. The CDR3 is 14 amino acids. In DNA, the CDR3 is TGCAGCGCTCAATCGGGAAGGTCCTCAGATACGCAGTATTTT. As protein: CSAQSGRSSDTQYF.